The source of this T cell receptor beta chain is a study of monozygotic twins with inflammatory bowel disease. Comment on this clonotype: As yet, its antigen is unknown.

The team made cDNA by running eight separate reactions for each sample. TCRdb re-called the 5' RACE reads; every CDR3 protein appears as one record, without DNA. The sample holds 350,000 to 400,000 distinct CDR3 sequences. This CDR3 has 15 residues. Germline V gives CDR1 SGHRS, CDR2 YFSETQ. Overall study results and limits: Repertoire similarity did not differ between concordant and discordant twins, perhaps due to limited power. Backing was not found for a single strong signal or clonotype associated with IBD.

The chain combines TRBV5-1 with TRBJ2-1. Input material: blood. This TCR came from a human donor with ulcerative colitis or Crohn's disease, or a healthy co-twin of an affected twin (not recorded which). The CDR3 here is CASSLQSALENEQFF. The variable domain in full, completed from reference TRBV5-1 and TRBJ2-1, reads KAGVTQTPRYLIKTRGQQVTLSCSPISGHRSVSWYQQTPGQGLQFLFEYFSETQRNKGNFPGRFSGRQFSNSRSEMNVSTLELGDSALYLCASSLQSALENEQFFGPGTRLTVL.